Listed below are T cell receptor beta chains from one sample, sequenced in a study of shared clonotypes between healthy human individuals. Sequencing was performed with immunoSEQ multiplex PCR; in TCRdb, only in-frame clones are kept and a portion is missing. The sample includes about 610,000 clones, around 97% of them seen just once. The sample comprised naive CD4+ T cells sorted from blood. Receptor source: a woman aged 25 to 39 in good health. Both conserved end residues are trimmed from each CDR3. The order of the fields is D gene, V gene, CDR3 protein. A D gene is named only where the DNA matches it firmly.

D gene: TRBD1
V gene: TRBV7-2
CDR3 protein: ASSSLGGQGAYEQY

D gene: TRBD2
V gene: TRBV2
CDR3 protein: ASRLAGVTGELF

D gene: .
V gene: TRBV18
CDR3 protein: ASSPSPDTQY

D gene: .
V gene: TRBV19
CDR3 protein: ASGPFEDTGELF

D gene: .
V gene: TRBV7-9
CDR3 protein: ASSSWSSGANVLT

D gene: .
V gene: TRBV20-1
CDR3 protein: SAPSIGAQY

D gene: .
V gene: TRBV6-1
CDR3 protein: ASRVDILVGNTIY

D gene: TRBD1
V gene: TRBV28
CDR3 protein: ASSLPGGETQY

D gene: TRBD2
V gene: TRBV7-9
CDR3 protein: ASSLLALAARETQY

D gene: TRBD2
V gene: TRBV4-1
CDR3 protein: ASSQERGAGAHEQF

D gene: .
V gene: TRBV10-1
CDR3 protein: ASSDTLSYNEQF

D gene: TRBD2
V gene: TRBV2
CDR3 protein: ATGLVEIDTQY

D gene: .
V gene: TRBV11-2
CDR3 protein: ASRAWTGRSSYEQY

D gene: .
V gene: TRBV7-2
CDR3 protein: ASSYSTRRQSRANVLT

D gene: TRBD2
V gene: TRBV10-3
CDR3 protein: AISEPGGGSGRSRY

D gene: .
V gene: TRBV2
CDR3 protein: ASRGSSYEQY

D gene: TRBD2
V gene: TRBV5-1
CDR3 protein: ASSLRLAGMNTGELF

D gene: .
V gene: TRBV5-4
CDR3 protein: ASTLDGGGYT

D gene: .
V gene: TRBV5-1
CDR3 protein: ASSRQADTEAF

D gene: .
V gene: TRBV5-1
CDR3 protein: ASSLSFDNEQF

D gene: .
V gene: TRBV28
CDR3 protein: ASSPGQGLDEQY

D gene: .
V gene: TRBV27
CDR3 protein: ASSLKGGFGLNTEAF

D gene: .
V gene: TRBV28
CDR3 protein: ASGLRMGAGTYEQY

D gene: .
V gene: TRBV7-2
CDR3 protein: ASRRDPGDEQY